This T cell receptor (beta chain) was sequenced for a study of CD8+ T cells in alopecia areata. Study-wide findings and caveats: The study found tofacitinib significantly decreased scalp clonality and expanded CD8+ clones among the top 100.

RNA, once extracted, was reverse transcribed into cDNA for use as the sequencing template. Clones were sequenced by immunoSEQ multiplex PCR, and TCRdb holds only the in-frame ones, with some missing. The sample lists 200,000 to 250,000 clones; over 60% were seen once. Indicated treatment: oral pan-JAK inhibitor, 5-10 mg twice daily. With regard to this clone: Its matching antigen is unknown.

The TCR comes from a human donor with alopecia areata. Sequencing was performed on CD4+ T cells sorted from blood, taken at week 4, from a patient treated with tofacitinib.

CDR3 protein: CASSLAAGWGQETQYF. In DNA form, the CDR3 reads TGTGCCAGCAGCTTAGCGGCAGGGTGGGGCCAAGAGACCCAGTACTTC. This chain links TRBV7-2 with TRBJ2-5, with TRBD1 as a possible D gene (5 bases). Germline values: CDR1 SGHTA, CDR2 FQGNSA. The V end was cut by 0 bases, the J end by 1 base, with 12 bases between. The CDR3 has 16 amino acids. Variable domain in full (rest from reference TRBV7-2 and TRBJ2-5): GAGVSQSPSNKVTEKGKDVELRCDPISGHTALYWYRQSLGQGLEFLIYFQGNSAPDKSGLPSDRFSAERTGGSVSTLTIQRTQQEDSAVYLCASSLAAGWGQETQYFGPGTRLLVL.